This passage covers 9 T cell receptor beta chains from one sample sequenced in a study of blood T cell repertoires in COVID-19. Clones were read by immunoSEQ multiplex PCR, and TCRdb kept only the in-frame ones, dropping some. The table has some 260,000 clones, less than 85% seen once; the top ten hold 4.5% to 6%. Material: peripheral blood. These receptors were taken from a woman older than 75 with active or convalescent COVID-19.

This chain joins TRBV6-1 and TRBJ1-5; 8 nucleotides agree with TRBD1. The V gene's germline CDR1 is MNHNS and CDR2 SASEGT. CDR3 size: 16 residues. Unmatched junction bases numbered 8, after V lost 4 bases and J lost 3 bases. The chain's CDR3 is CASSGGQGRPNQPQHF. The CDR3 DNA sequence: TGTGCCAGCAGTGGCGGACAGGGTAGACCCAATCAGCCCCAGCATTTT.

This clone was detected only a few times. This chain joins TRBV18 and TRBJ1-1; possible D gene TRBD1, 6 bases. This CDR3 is 17 amino acids long. Germline assignment: CDR1 KGHSH and CDR2 LQKENI. V was shortened by 6 bases and J by 1 base, with 21 bases between the two germline ends. The CDR3 loop reads CASSPGTGTNRNTEAFF. The CDR3 DNA follows: TGTGCCAGCTCCCCCGGAACAGGGACCAACCGGAACACTGAAGCTTTCTTT. The whole variable domain, remainder taken from reference TRBV18 and TRBJ1-1, is NAGVMQNPRHLVRRRGQEARLRCSPMKGHSHVYWYRQLPEEGLKFMVYLQKENIIDESGMPKERFSAEFPKEGPSILRIQQVVRGDSAAYFCASSPGTGTNRNTEAFFGQGTRLTVV.

This clone has a handful of counts. V usage is TRBV2 and J usage is TRBJ1-3, with TRBD1 identical over 7 bases. The CDR3 spans 13 residues. V lost 7 bases and J lost 4; bases outside the gene matches: 4. Germline V gene sequence: CDR1 SNHLY, CDR2 FYNNEI. In nucleotides, the CDR3 is TGTGCCAGCAAGACAGGGTCGGGAAACACCATATATTTT. Its protein product is CASKTGSGNTIYF. The variable domain in full, completed from reference TRBV2 and TRBJ1-3, reads EPEVTQTPSHQVTQMGQEVILRCVPISNHLYFYWYRQILGQKVEFLVSFYNNEISEKSEIFDDQFSVERPDGSNFTLKIRSTKLEDSAMYFCASKTGSGNTIYFGEGSWLTVV.

The chain joins TRBV24-1 to TRBJ2-5, with a possible D match to TRBD2 (5 bases). The CDR3 runs to 14 residues. Germline values: CDR1 KGHDR, CDR2 SFDVKD. Trimming stripped 3 bases from V and 5 bases from J, with 12 bases between. CDR3 sequence reads: CATSDIRGFETQYF. Here the CDR3 DNA reads TGTGCCACCAGTGATATCAGAGGGTTTGAGACCCAGTACTTC.

The chain carries TRBV9 and TRBJ2-7, with TRBD2 identical over 12 bases. V shed 4 bases and J 1 base; nucleotides not matched to a gene: 12. Germline CDR1 reads SGDLS; CDR2 reads YYNGEE. There are 18 residues in the CDR3. CDR3 nucleotides: TGTGCCAGCAGCCCCTATCCGGGACTAGCGGGTTTTTCCTACGAGCAGTACTTC. Its protein is CASSPYPGLAGFSYEQYF.

The J gene is TRBJ2-3, the V gene TRBV27; TRBD2 might be the D (6 bases). Germline CDR1 and CDR2: MNHEY and SMNVEV (reference sequence). The CDR3 covers 15 residues. V was pared by 7 bases and J by 2 bases, with 16 bases between. In DNA, the CDR3 is TGTGCCAGCACCCGCGTGGGACTGTACACAGATACGCAGTATTTT. Translating gives CASTRVGLYTDTQYF.

This clone was observed a single time. CDR3 bases: TGTGCCAGCAGCCAGACAGGGGGCGATTCACCCCTCCACTTT. It yields the protein CASSQTGGDSPLHF. This sequence joins TRBV5-5 and TRBJ1-6; TRBD1 aligns across 10 bases. Germline V gene sequence: CDR1 SGHKS, CDR2 YYEKEE (reference sequence). The CDR3 extends over 14 amino acids. Unmatched junction bases numbered 3, after V lost 4 bases and J lost 8 bases.

In this sample, this clone turned up a few times. The chain uses TRBV30 and TRBJ1-5; TRBD1 agrees at 11 bases. Germline V gene lookup returns CDR1 GTSNPN and CDR2 SVGIG (reference sequence). There are 17 residues in the CDR3. V shed 3 bases, J shed 2 bases, and the junction held 9 bases outside the gene matches. CDR3 nucleotides: TGTGCCTGGAGCCGGACAGGGGGCCCCCTTGGCAATCAGCCCCAGCATTTT. This sequence encodes CAWSRTGGPLGNQPQHF. The variable domain in full, completed from reference TRBV30 and TRBJ1-5, reads SQTIHQWPATLVQPVGSPLSLECTVEGTSNPNLYWYRQAAGRGLQLLFYSVGIGQISSEVPQNLSASRPQDRQFILSSKKLLLSDSGFYLCAWSRTGGPLGNQPQHFGDGTRLSIL.

The chain employs TRBV6-5 and TRBJ1-1, with 7 positions matching TRBD1. J gave up 4 bases and V 1 base, and 6 bases lay outside the gene matches. This CDR3 has 15 amino acids. In germline, CDR1 is MNHEY, CDR2 SVGAGI. The CDR3: CASSYYQGVATEAFF. The CDR3 DNA sequence: TGTGCCAGCAGTTACTATCAGGGGGTGGCCACTGAAGCTTTCTTT.